The rows below give T cell receptor beta chains drawn from one sample of a study of cytomegalovirus exposure and HLA in healthy donors. Sequencing was performed with immunoSEQ multiplex PCR; in TCRdb, only in-frame clones are kept and a portion is missing. Here the sample spans fewer than 80,000 clones, around 80% being singletons. Material: PBMCs. The source of these receptors is a woman aged 40-49 years in good health and CMV-seropositive. CDR3s include the opening cysteine and the closing phenylalanine or tryptophan. The order of the fields is clone size, V gene, D gene, CDR3 protein. The D gene is left open where the match is weak. Clone size is given for some rows only: seen once, a few or many times, or a class if the clone is expanded.

clone size: NA; V gene: TRBV19; D gene: TRBD1; CDR3 protein: CASSIPDRVPRSGANVLTF
clone size: NA; V gene: TRBV5-4; D gene: TRBD2; CDR3 protein: CASSLETSGGARETQYF
clone size: NA; V gene: TRBV5-1; D gene: TRBD1; CDR3 protein: CASSLPRGQAEAFF
clone size: NA; V gene: TRBV7-8; D gene: NA; CDR3 protein: CASSLADTPSLNEQFF
clone size: NA; V gene: TRBV7-9; D gene: NA; CDR3 protein: CASSRARGSDEAFF
clone size: few; V gene: TRBV6-5; D gene: NA; CDR3 protein: CASSYSPAPTYEQYF
clone size: NA; V gene: TRBV5-5; D gene: NA; CDR3 protein: CASSPRVHPYEQYF
clone size: NA; V gene: TRBV7-7; D gene: NA; CDR3 protein: CASSLEFSTGELFF
clone size: few; V gene: TRBV29-1; D gene: NA; CDR3 protein: CSAHREIMNTEAFF
clone size: NA; V gene: TRBV5-1; D gene: NA; CDR3 protein: CASSLAVRGDEQYF
clone size: NA; V gene: TRBV6-6; D gene: NA; CDR3 protein: CASSYSQSRSGNTIYF
clone size: NA; V gene: TRBV6-6; D gene: TRBD2; CDR3 protein: CASSQTSGPLGEQYF
clone size: few; V gene: TRBV18; D gene: NA; CDR3 protein: CASSPGISLGGNTEAFF
clone size: NA; V gene: TRBV29-1; D gene: NA; CDR3 protein: CSVGGVTDRPRDTQYF
clone size: NA; V gene: TRBV19; D gene: NA; CDR3 protein: CASSRGGANVLTF
clone size: NA; V gene: TRBV7-6; D gene: NA; CDR3 protein: CASSLEGVGAYEQYF
clone size: few; V gene: TRBV6-5; D gene: TRBD1; CDR3 protein: CASSAGTGNTEAFF
clone size: NA; V gene: TRBV12-5; D gene: TRBD1; CDR3 protein: CASAPDRGALGYGYTF
clone size: NA; V gene: TRBV2; D gene: NA; CDR3 protein: CASSEEAAGTGANVLTF
clone size: few; V gene: TRBV19; D gene: NA; CDR3 protein: CASSEGYTEAFF
clone size: few; V gene: TRBV7-9; D gene: NA; CDR3 protein: CSSSLTGTEAFF
clone size: NA; V gene: TRBV18; D gene: TRBD1; CDR3 protein: CASSPPDLGTVEAFF
clone size: NA; V gene: TRBV7-9; D gene: TRBD1; CDR3 protein: CSSSLGTGALTNEKLFF
clone size: NA; V gene: TRBV7-2; D gene: NA; CDR3 protein: CASSELQGSTEAFF
clone size: NA; V gene: TRBV7-9; D gene: NA; CDR3 protein: CSSSQYLARTNEKLFF
clone size: few; V gene: TRBV6-4; D gene: NA; CDR3 protein: CASSDMGGNSPLHF
clone size: few; V gene: TRBV5-1; D gene: NA; CDR3 protein: CASSPQGGWTDTQYF
clone size: NA; V gene: TRBV9; D gene: TRBD2; CDR3 protein: CASSALAGGHTDTQYF
clone size: NA; V gene: TRBV6-1; D gene: TRBD1; CDR3 protein: CATLRDRYYGYTF
clone size: NA; V gene: TRBV6-5; D gene: NA; CDR3 protein: CASSYQLAHYEQYF
clone size: NA; V gene: TRBV6-1; D gene: NA; CDR3 protein: CASRGAASYEQYF
clone size: NA; V gene: TRBV30; D gene: NA; CDR3 protein: CAWSTTGATNEKLFF
clone size: once; V gene: TRBV5-1; D gene: TRBD1; CDR3 protein: CASSLANSGTGWNEQYF
clone size: few; V gene: TRBV5-1; D gene: TRBD2; CDR3 protein: CASSPDSGGYEQYF
clone size: few; V gene: TRBV2; D gene: NA; CDR3 protein: CASSEPPLETQYF